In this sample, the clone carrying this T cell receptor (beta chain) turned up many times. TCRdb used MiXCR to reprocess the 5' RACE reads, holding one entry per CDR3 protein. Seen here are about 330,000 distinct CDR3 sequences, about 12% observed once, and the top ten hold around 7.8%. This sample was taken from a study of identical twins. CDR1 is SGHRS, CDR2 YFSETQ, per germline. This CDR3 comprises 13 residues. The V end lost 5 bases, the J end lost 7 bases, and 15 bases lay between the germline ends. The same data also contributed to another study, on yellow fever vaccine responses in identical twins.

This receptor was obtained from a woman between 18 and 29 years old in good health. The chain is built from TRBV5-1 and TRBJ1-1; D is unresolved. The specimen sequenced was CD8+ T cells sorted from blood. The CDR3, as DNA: TGCGCCAGCAGTCTACGGGTGGGGTATGAAGCTTTCTTT. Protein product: CASSLRVGYEAFF. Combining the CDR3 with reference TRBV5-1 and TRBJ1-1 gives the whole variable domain KAGVTQTPRYLIKTRGQQVTLSCSPISGHRSVSWYQQTPGQGLQFLFEYFSETQRNKGNFPGRFSGRQFSNSRSEMNVSTLELGDSALYLCASSLRVGYEAFFGQGTRLTVV.